Below, 30 T cell receptor beta chains from the same sample are listed, as sequenced in a study of high-grade serous ovarian cancer treatment subgroups. TCRdb's table, derived via immunoSEQ multiplex PCR, lists solely in-frame clones and lacks some. The data contain about 15,000 clones, about 90% of them singletons. Tumor samples were obtained before definitive surgery or chemotherapy. Sequences were obtained from tumor tissue. The receptors were gathered from a human donor with high-grade serous ovarian cancer.

The gene calls are TRBV18 and TRBJ2-5; no firm D call. Trimming pared 4 bases from V and 5 bases from J, leaving 11 bases between. Per germline, CDR1 KGHSH and CDR2 LQKENI. This CDR3 spans 13 amino acids. In DNA form, the CDR3 reads TGTGCCAGCTCACGACCACCCGGGGAGACCCAGTACTTC. It codes for CASSRPPGETQYF.

The chain employs TRBV25-1 and TRBJ2-2, with 9 bases matching TRBD1. The CDR3 consists of 15 residues. J lost 4 bases, V lost 4 bases, and 4 bases had no gene match. In germline, CDR1 is MGHDK, CDR2 SYGVNS. CDR3 amino acids: CASSGGTGFTGELFF. As DNA, the CDR3 is TGTGCCAGCAGTGGAGGGACAGGGTTCACCGGGGAGCTGTTTTTT.

The genes are TRBV5-8 and TRBJ2-2; 8 nucleotides align to TRBD1. Unmatched junction bases numbered 12, after V lost 1 base and J lost 7 bases. Germline loops: CDR1 SGHTS, CDR2 YDEGEE. There are 17 residues in the CDR3. The CDR3 sequence is CASSLNVRTGRVGELFF. The CDR3 DNA sequence: TGTGCCAGCAGCTTGAATGTGAGGACAGGGCGGGTCGGGGAGCTGTTTTTT.

This sequence joins TRBV4-3 and TRBJ1-2; 7 nucleotides match TRBD1. CDR3 size: 15 residues. Losses at the gene ends were 0 bases for V and 4 bases for J; bases not matched to a gene: 5. Germline CDR1 LGHNA, CDR2 YSLEER. The CDR3 nucleotides are TGCGCCAGCAGCCAAGAGACAGGGCTTATCTATGGCTACACCTTC. Encoded protein: CASSQETGLIYGYTF.

The gene calls are TRBV30 and TRBJ2-5; weak D call: TRBD2 (6 bases). V was clipped by 2 bases and J by 5 bases, with 9 bases between them. CDR1 and CDR2 (germline): GTSNPN, SVGIG (reference sequence). The CDR3 loop spans 12 amino acids. The CDR3 region has the DNA TGTGCCTGGAGTCACGGGAGCGAGACCCAGTACTTC. Protein sequence: CAWSHGSETQYF.

The chain uses TRBV4-3 and TRBJ1-1; TRBD1 is a possible D gene (5 bases). Between the trimmed V and J ends, which lost 1 base and 0 bases, there was a span of 12 bases. Germline V gene lookup returns CDR1 LGHNA and CDR2 YSLEER. The CDR3 contains 16 residues. This CDR3 reads CASSQALGTLNTEAFF. The CDR3 coding sequence is TGCGCCAGCAGCCAAGCTCTGGGGACGTTGAACACTGAAGCTTTCTTT.

The chain joins TRBV11-2 to TRBJ2-1, with TRBD2 identical over 10 bases. CDR3 length: 19 amino acids. J lost 0 bases, V lost 0 bases, and 8 bases had no gene match. The V gene's germline CDR1 is SGHAT and CDR2 FQNNGV. In DNA form, the CDR3 reads TGTGCCAGCAGCTTAGATTCGACTAGCGGGCAAAGCTCCTACAATGAGCAGTTCTTC. Protein product: CASSLDSTSGQSSYNEQFF.

The V and J genes are TRBV10-1 and TRBJ1-4; perhaps TRBD1 as D (6 bases). Deletions cut 2 bases from V and 5 bases from J, with 15 bases between. The germline V gene has CDR1 WNHNN and CDR2 SYGVQD (reference sequence). The CDR3 loop spans 16 amino acids. Here the CDR3 DNA reads TGCGCCAGCAGTGAGACTCCGACAGGAATAAATGAAAAACTGTTTTTT. Translation gives CASSETPTGINEKLFF.

The rearrangement uses TRBV5-8 and TRBJ2-7; D is unclear. This CDR3 is built from 18 residues. Trimming pared 4 bases from V and 2 bases from J, leaving 25 bases between. The germline CDR1 and CDR2 sequences are SGHTS and YDEGEE. As DNA, the CDR3 is TGTGCCAGCAGCGCCGCTCCGGGTTACGGACGATTCCCCTACGAGCAGTACTTC. It specifies CASSAAPGYGRFPYEQYF.

The V and J genes are TRBV5-1 and TRBJ1-5; a weak D match, TRBD1 (6 bases). The CDR3 covers 19 residues. Germline V gene data show CDR1 as SGHRS and CDR2 as YFSETQ. V was clipped by 7 bases and J by 2 bases, with 28 bases between them. The CDR3 coding sequence is TGCGCCAGCTGCCCAGGGGCGAGGGTACCGCGGGGGGGCAATCAGCCCCAGCATTTT. It is translated as CASCPGARVPRGGNQPQHF.

The V gene is TRBV9, the J gene TRBJ2-3; no clear D gene. CDR1 and CDR2 from the germline V gene are SGDLS and YYNGEE. V dropped 1 base and J dropped 2 bases, with 8 bases sitting between them. This CDR3 has 14 residues. This CDR3 is CASSVRDITDTQYF. The CDR3 DNA reads TGTGCCAGCAGCGTACGAGATATCACAGATACGCAGTATTTT.

Comments on this clone: The sample has other DNA sequences that encode this CDR3 too. CDR3 region: CAWNLGQVNTEAFF. The CDR3 region has the DNA TGTGCCTGGAACTTAGGACAGGTCAACACTGAAGCTTTCTTT. The rearrangement joins TRBV30 to TRBJ1-1, with 7 positions matching TRBD1. V trimming: 4 bases; J trimming: 2 bases; junction bases outside the gene matches: 7. Germline CDR1 reads GTSNPN; CDR2 reads SVGIG (reference sequence). The CDR3 covers 14 residues.

V and J are TRBV7-2 and TRBJ2-7, with 8 bases matching TRBD1. The J segment lost 4 bases and the V segment lost 2 bases, leaving 10 bases of the junction unmatched. CDR3 length: 16 amino acids. The germline CDR1 and CDR2 sequences are SGHTA and FQGNSA. CDR3 protein: CASSLSPGQALYEQYF. In nucleotides, the CDR3 is TGTGCCAGCAGCTTAAGCCCGGGACAGGCTTTGTACGAGCAGTACTTC.

The gene calls are TRBV5-6 and TRBJ1-2, with unresolved D. CDR1 SGHDT and CDR2 YYEEEE come from the germline V gene. The germline V and J ends were trimmed by 2 bases and 3 bases, with 17 bases remaining between them. The CDR3 runs to 16 residues. This CDR3 is CASSLRSLAPDYGYTF. CDR3 bases: TGTGCCAGCAGCTTAAGGAGCCTCGCGCCGGACTATGGCTACACCTTC.

The chain joins TRBV6-1 to TRBJ2-2; D gene unclear. There are 16 residues in the CDR3. V lost 3 bases to trimming and J lost 1 base, with 12 bases between them. The germline gives CDR1 MNHNS, CDR2 SASEGT. CDR3 coding DNA: TGTGCCAGCAGTGACCCCGGGTTTTTGAACACCGGGGAGCTGTTTTTT. It codes for CASSDPGFLNTGELFF.

The rearrangement joins TRBV30 to TRBJ2-7; 8 bases fit TRBD2. Losses at the gene ends were 8 bases for V and 5 bases for J; bases not matched to a gene: 11. Per germline, CDR1 GTSNPN and CDR2 SVGIG (reference sequence). The CDR3 totals 13 residues. This chain's CDR3 is CARPAGGWNEQYF. In DNA form, the CDR3 reads TGTGCCCGCCCCGCGGGGGGCTGGAACGAGCAGTACTTC. The variable domain in full, completed from reference TRBV30 and TRBJ2-7, reads SQTIHQWPATLVQPVGSPLSLECTVEGTSNPNLYWYRQAAGRGLQLLFYSVGIGQISSEVPQNLSASRPQDRQFILSSKKLLLSDSGFYLCARPAGGWNEQYFGPGTRLTVT.

The genes are TRBV6-5 and TRBJ1-2; tentatively, D is TRBD1 (5 bases). The CDR3 has 16 amino acids. Germline CDR1 MNHEY, CDR2 SVGAGI. Trimming shortened V by 0 bases and J by 0 bases, and 11 bases separated the two germline ends. In nucleotides, the CDR3 is TGTGCCAGCAGTTACTCCCGACAGCCGTCTAACTATGGCTACACCTTC. Its protein is CASSYSRQPSNYGYTF.

The chain recombines TRBV11-2 with TRBJ1-2; 7 bases agree with TRBD1. V gave up 1 base and J gave up 4 bases; unmatched junction bases: 0. The germline CDR1 and CDR2 sequences are SGHAT and FQNNGV. The CDR3 has 13 amino acids. The CDR3 DNA is TGTGCCAGCAGCTTAGGGACAGGCTATGGCTACACCTTC. Its protein is CASSLGTGYGYTF. Supplemented by reference TRBV11-2 and TRBJ1-2, the full variable domain reads EAGVAQSPRYKIIEKRQSVAFWCNPISGHATLYWYQQILGQGPKLLIQFQNNGVVDDSQLPKDRFSAERLKGVDSTLKIQPAKLEDSAVYLCASSLGTGYGYTFGSGTRLTVV.

The chain carries TRBV28 and TRBJ1-6; 9 nucleotides agree with TRBD1. The germline V gene has CDR1 MDHEN and CDR2 SYDVKM. Losses at the gene ends were 6 bases for V and 8 bases for J; bases not matched to a gene: 5. CDR3 length equals 14 residues. CDR3 in amino acids: CASSPRQGDSPLHF. CDR3 nucleotides: TGTGCCAGCAGCCCAAGACAGGGGGATTCACCCCTCCACTTT.

V and J are TRBV5-1 and TRBJ2-7, with D maybe TRBD1 (6 bases). The CDR3 contains 14 residues. V shed 1 base and J shed 2 bases, with 10 bases lying between them. In germline, CDR1 is SGHRS, CDR2 YFSETQ. This CDR3 reads CASSLSGEAYEQYF. In nucleotides, the CDR3 is TGCGCCAGCAGCTTGTCAGGGGAAGCCTACGAGCAGTACTTC. The full variable domain, with the rest looked up from reference TRBV5-1 and TRBJ2-7, is KAGVTQTPRYLIKTRGQQVTLSCSPISGHRSVSWYQQTPGQGLQFLFEYFSETQRNKGNFPGRFSGRQFSNSRSEMNVSTLELGDSALYLCASSLSGEAYEQYFGPGTRLTVT.

This clone was seen a single time. V usage is TRBV25-1 and J usage is TRBJ2-3; 7 bases are a match to TRBD1. Germline trimming cut 6 bases from V and 1 base from J; bases unmatched to any gene: 4. This CDR3 is 14 amino acids long. Germline V lookup: CDR1 MGHDK, CDR2 SYGVNS. The CDR3 reads CASSHRGGTDTQYF. CDR3 nucleotide sequence: TGTGCCAGCAGCCACAGGGGCGGCACAGATACGCAGTATTTT.

The chain links TRBV5-6 to TRBJ2-7, with D possibly matching TRBD2 (7 bases). The ends were cut back, 3 bases at V and 6 bases at J, with 22 bases in the middle. Germline V gene lookup returns CDR1 SGHDT and CDR2 YYEEEE. This CDR3 contains 16 residues. The CDR3 region has the DNA TGTGCCAGCAGCTGGGGGGGGCAAGTCGGAACGAGCGAGCAGTACTTC. Amino acid sequence: CASSWGGQVGTSEQYF.

In this sample, this clone turned up once. The CDR3, as DNA: TGTGCCAGCAGGAACGGGGGGACAGACACCATATATTTT. Translating gives CASRNGGTDTIYF. V and J are TRBV7-9 and TRBJ1-3, with 7 bases identical to TRBD1. Per the germline V gene, CDR1 is SEHNR and CDR2 is FQNEAQ (reference sequence). The CDR3 has 13 residues. The V and J ends lost 6 bases and 8 bases, in that order; junction bases with no gene match: 7.

The CDR3 protein is CASSSRTALRGYTF. CDR3 DNA sequence: TGTGCCAGCAGTTCCCGGACAGCTTTACGGGGCTACACCTTC. The chain has TRBV6-5 and TRBJ1-2, with D possibly TRBD1 on 6 matching bases. This CDR3 is 14 amino acids long. V lost 4 bases and J lost 8, with 17 bases in between. Germline assignment: CDR1 MNHEY and CDR2 SVGAGI.

The rearrangement uses TRBV4-2 and TRBJ1-1, with D possibly matching TRBD1 (6 bases). Trimming took 1 base from V and 1 from J, leaving 10 bases between them. The length of the CDR3 is 15 residues. Germline-derived CDR1 and CDR2 are LGHNA and YNFKEQ. CDR3 nucleotide sequence: TGTGCCAGCAGCCAAGCACAGGGTAAGAACACTGAAGCTTTCTTT. Its protein is CASSQAQGKNTEAFF.

This clone has only one observation. The V and J genes are TRBV5-5 and TRBJ1-4; D might be TRBD1 (5 bases). Trimming left V 4 bases short and J 5 bases short, with 12 bases between. The germline gives CDR1 SGHKS, CDR2 YYEKEE (reference sequence). This CDR3 has 14 residues. CDR3 in amino acids: CASSLRDPNEKLFF. The CDR3 DNA sequence: TGTGCCAGCAGCCTCAGGGACCCCAATGAAAAACTGTTTTTT.

The V and J genes are TRBV18 and TRBJ2-3, with 7 bases fitting TRBD1. The CDR3 sequence is 14 residues long. CDR1 and CDR2 (germline): KGHSH, LQKENI. J gave up 8 bases and V 6 bases, and 11 bases lay outside the gene matches. Written as DNA, the CDR3 is TGTGCCAGCTCGCTACCGGGACAGCTGGCTACGCAGTATTTT. The encoded protein is CASSLPGQLATQYF.

This chain connects TRBV7-9 to TRBJ2-1; possibly TRBD2 for D (5 bases). Trimming cost V 1 base and J 0 bases, with 19 bases left between them. The CDR3 is made up of 19 amino acids. Germline CDR1 reads SEHNR; CDR2 reads FQNEAQ (reference sequence). Written as DNA, the CDR3 is TGTGCCAGCAGCTTAGTGAGTGGAGCGGCCCGGAGCTCCTACAATGAGCAGTTCTTC. Translation gives CASSLVSGAARSSYNEQFF.

This chain links TRBV2 with TRBJ2-3, with 7 bases lining up with TRBD1. J lost 1 base, V lost 6 bases, and 1 base had no gene match. Germline V gene data show CDR1 as SNHLY and CDR2 as FYNNEI. CDR3 size: 13 residues. The chain's CDR3 is CASRGQRTDTQYF. CDR3 sequence (DNA): TGTGCCAGCAGGGGACAGCGCACAGATACGCAGTATTTT.

The chain employs TRBV7-8 and TRBJ2-5; TRBD2 aligns across 10 bases. Germline-derived CDR1 and CDR2 are SGHVS and FQNEAQ. This CDR3 has 16 amino acids. The V and J ends lost 2 bases and 7 bases, in that order; junction bases with no gene match: 10. Here the CDR3 DNA reads TGTGCCAGCAGCTTACGCCAGCGGGGGGGAGGAGTGACCCAGTACTTC. Its translation is CASSLRQRGGGVTQYF. The entire variable domain, with the rest obtained from reference TRBV7-8 and TRBJ2-5, is as follows: GAGVSQSPRYKVAKRGQDVALRCDPISGHVSLFWYQQALGQGPEFLTYFQNEAQLDKSGLPSDRFFAERPEGSVSTLKIQRTQQEDSAVYLCASSLRQRGGGVTQYFGPGTRLLVL.